This T cell receptor beta chain was identified in a study of T cells in Graves' hyperthyroidism and ophthalmopathy. General study findings and limits: Most thyroid clonotypes with frequency above 0.001 were detected in blood.

The CDR3 is made up of 15 amino acids. The V gene lost 7 bases and the J gene lost 4 bases, with 16 bases spanning the gap. The V gene's germline CDR1 is SNHLY and CDR2 FYNNEI. TCR beta CDR3 regions were amplified from RNA. Using the HTBI primer set, a first-round RT-PCR was run on the TCR CDR3. In TCRdb, the multiplex PCR reads were re-called with MiXCR into one record per CDR3 protein. The sample holds approximately 640,000 distinct CDR3 sequences, just under 45% seen once. This clonotype was seen ten or more times. Its target is not known. Specimen: peripheral blood or thyroid tissue (not recorded which). The chain recombines TRBV2 with TRBJ2-2; perhaps TRBD1 as D (5 bases). This clonotype originated in an adult man with Graves' disease, either hyperthyroidism or ophthalmopathy (not recorded which). The DNA of the CDR3 is TGTGCCAGCAACTCGGGCAGGGCAGGCACCGGGGAGCTGTTTTTT. Amino acid sequence: CASNSGRAGTGELFF.